These 5 T cell receptor beta chains came from one sample sequenced in a study of T-cell reconstitution after alpha-beta-depleted transplantation in children. Preparation of the TCRbeta library involved a method that used unique molecular identifiers. MiXCR was run by TCRdb on the PCR reads, yielding one entry per CDR3 protein. The data contain 170,000 or so distinct CDR3 sequences, 6.5% to 7.5% of them seen just once; the ten biggest clones take up 3%. The source material was PBMCs from the stem cell graft donor, sampled from the stem cell graft. The receptors come from a human donor who donated a stem cell graft to a child with Wiskott-Aldrich syndrome.

The chain carries TRBV30 and TRBJ1-3; D gene uncertain. The V gene's germline CDR1 is GTSNPN and CDR2 SVGIG (reference sequence). CDR3 size: 17 residues. Trimming pared 0 bases from V and 0 bases from J, leaving 15 bases between. The CDR3 DNA is TGTGCCTGGAGTGTAGGTTCCGGACTGTACTCTGGAAACACCATATATTTT. Translated, it gives CAWSVGSGLYSGNTIYF. Supplemented by reference TRBV30 and TRBJ1-3, the full variable domain reads SQTIHQWPATLVQPVGSPLSLECTVEGTSNPNLYWYRQAAGRGLQLLFYSVGIGQISSEVPQNLSASRPQDRQFILSSKKLLLSDSGFYLCAWSVGSGLYSGNTIYFGEGSWLTVV.

This clonotype was recorded at least ten times. V gene TRBV13 combines with J gene TRBJ2-5, with D unresolved. Germline values: CDR1 PRHDT, CDR2 FYEKMQ (reference sequence). The CDR3 totals 13 residues. The V end was cut by 5 bases, the J end by 4 bases, with 11 bases between. The CDR3 here is CASSRSGLETQYF. DNA of the CDR3: TGTGCCAGCAGCCGTTCTGGCCTAGAGACCCAGTACTTC.

This clonotype was seen only a few times. The chain carries TRBV12-3 or TRBV12-4 and TRBJ1-5, with D perhaps matching TRBD1 (5 bases). V shed 9 bases and J shed 1 base, with 13 bases lying between them. CDR3 length: 14 amino acids. The chain's CDR3 is CASRVGGSNQPQHF. The CDR3 nucleotides read TGTGCCAGTAGGGTCGGGGGGAGCAATCAGCCCCAGCATTTT.

This clonotype was detected ten times or more. V usage is TRBV2 and J usage is TRBJ2-1, with D possibly matching TRBD1 (6 bases). The CDR3 sequence is 12 residues long. Germline CDR1 is SNHLY and CDR2 is FYNNEI. Trimming cost V 5 bases and J 10 bases, with 12 bases left between them. CDR3 bases: TGTGCCAGCAGTCCCGGGACACTAGAGCAGTTCTTC. This encodes CASSPGTLEQFF. The full variable domain, its missing parts supplied by reference TRBV2 and TRBJ2-1, is EPEVTQTPSHQVTQMGQEVILRCVPISNHLYFYWYRQILGQKVEFLVSFYNNEISEKSEIFDDQFSVERPDGSNFTLKIRSTKLEDSAMYFCASSPGTLEQFFGPGTRLTVL.

The rearrangement joins TRBV12-3 or TRBV12-4 to TRBJ1-1; D perhaps matches TRBD1 (6 bases). Trimming removed 11 bases at V and 7 bases at J, with 20 bases between. CDR3 length: 13 residues. CDR3 in amino acids: CALRLPGQREAFF. The CDR3 DNA reads TGTGCCCTCAGGTTGCCCGGACAGCGTGAAGCTTTCTTT.